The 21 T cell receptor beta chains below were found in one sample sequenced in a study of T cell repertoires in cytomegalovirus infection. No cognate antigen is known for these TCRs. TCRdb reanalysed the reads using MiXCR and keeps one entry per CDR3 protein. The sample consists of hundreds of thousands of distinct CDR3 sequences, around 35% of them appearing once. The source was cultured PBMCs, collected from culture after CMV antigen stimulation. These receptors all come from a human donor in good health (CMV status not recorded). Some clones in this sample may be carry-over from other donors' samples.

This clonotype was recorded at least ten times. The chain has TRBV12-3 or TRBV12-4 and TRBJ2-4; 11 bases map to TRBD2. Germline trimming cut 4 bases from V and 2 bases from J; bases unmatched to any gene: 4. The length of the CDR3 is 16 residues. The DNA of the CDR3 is TGTGCCAGCAGTTGGGGACTAGCGGCTACCAAAAACATTCAGTACTTC. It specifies CASSWGLAATKNIQYF.

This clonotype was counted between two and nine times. CDR3: CASSLLRPGYGYTF. DNA of the CDR3: TGTGCCAGCAGCTTACTCCGGCCCGGCTATGGCTACACCTTC. J is TRBJ1-2 and V is TRBV7-2; D remains unclear. Germline CDR1 SGHTA, CDR2 FQGNSA. The CDR3 runs to 14 residues. V was trimmed by 2 bases and J by 4 bases, leaving 11 bases between them.

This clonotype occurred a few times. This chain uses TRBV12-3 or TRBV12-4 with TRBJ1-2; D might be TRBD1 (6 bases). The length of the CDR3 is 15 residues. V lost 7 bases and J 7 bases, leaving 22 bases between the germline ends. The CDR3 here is CASTQRGVGGAGYTF. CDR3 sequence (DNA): TGTGCCAGCACCCAGAGGGGGGTAGGAGGGGCTGGCTACACCTTC.

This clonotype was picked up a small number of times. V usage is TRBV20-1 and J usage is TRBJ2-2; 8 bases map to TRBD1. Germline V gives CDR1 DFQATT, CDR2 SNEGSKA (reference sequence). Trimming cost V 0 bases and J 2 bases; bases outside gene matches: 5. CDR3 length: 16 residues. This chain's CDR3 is CSARDPGTGNTGELFF. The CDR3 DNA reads TGCAGTGCTAGAGATCCGGGGACAGGAAACACCGGGGAGCTGTTTTTT.

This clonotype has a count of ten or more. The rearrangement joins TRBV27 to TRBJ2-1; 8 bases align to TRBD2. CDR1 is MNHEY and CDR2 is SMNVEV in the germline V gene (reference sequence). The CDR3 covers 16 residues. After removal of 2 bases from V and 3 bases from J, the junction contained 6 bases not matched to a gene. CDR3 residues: CASSLIPSGFYNEQFF. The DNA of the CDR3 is TGTGCCAGCAGTTTAATTCCTAGCGGGTTCTACAATGAGCAGTTCTTC.

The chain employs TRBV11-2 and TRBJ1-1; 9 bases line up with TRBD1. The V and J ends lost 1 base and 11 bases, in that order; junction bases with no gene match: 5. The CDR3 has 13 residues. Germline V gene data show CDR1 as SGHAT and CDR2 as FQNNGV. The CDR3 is CASSLALDRGAFF. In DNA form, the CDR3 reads TGTGCCAGCAGCTTAGCCTTAGACAGGGGGGCTTTCTTT. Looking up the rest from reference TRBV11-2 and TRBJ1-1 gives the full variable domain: EAGVAQSPRYKIIEKRQSVAFWCNPISGHATLYWYQQILGQGPKLLIQFQNNGVVDDSQLPKDRFSAERLKGVDSTLKIQPAKLEDSAVYLCASSLALDRGAFFGQGTRLTVV.

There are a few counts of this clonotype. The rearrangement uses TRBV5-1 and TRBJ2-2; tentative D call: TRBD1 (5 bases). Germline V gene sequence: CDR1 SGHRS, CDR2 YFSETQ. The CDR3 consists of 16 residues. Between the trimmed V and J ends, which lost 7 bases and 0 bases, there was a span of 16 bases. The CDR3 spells CASDTGANANTGELFF. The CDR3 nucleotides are TGCGCCAGCGACACTGGGGCAAATGCGAACACCGGGGAGCTGTTTTTT.

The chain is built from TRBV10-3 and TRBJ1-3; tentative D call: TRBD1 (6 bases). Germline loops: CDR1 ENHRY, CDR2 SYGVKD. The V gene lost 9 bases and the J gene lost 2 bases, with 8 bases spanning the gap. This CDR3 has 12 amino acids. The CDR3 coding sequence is TGTGCCATTGGGACACCTGGAAACACCATATATTTT. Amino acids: CAIGTPGNTIYF.

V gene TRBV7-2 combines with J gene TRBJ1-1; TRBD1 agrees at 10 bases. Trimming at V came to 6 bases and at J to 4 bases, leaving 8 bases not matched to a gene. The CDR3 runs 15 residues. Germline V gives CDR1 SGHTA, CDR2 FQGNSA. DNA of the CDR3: TGTGCCAGCAGGCCGACAGGGGGCTCGGGCACTGAAGCTTTCTTT. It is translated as CASRPTGGSGTEAFF.

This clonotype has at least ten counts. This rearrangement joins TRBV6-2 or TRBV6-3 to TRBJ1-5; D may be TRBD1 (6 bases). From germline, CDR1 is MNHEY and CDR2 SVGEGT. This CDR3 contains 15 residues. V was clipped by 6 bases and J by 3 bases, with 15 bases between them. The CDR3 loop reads CASRIDPGHNQPQHF. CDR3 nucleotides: TGTGCCAGCAGAATTGATCCGGGACACAATCAGCCCCAGCATTTT.

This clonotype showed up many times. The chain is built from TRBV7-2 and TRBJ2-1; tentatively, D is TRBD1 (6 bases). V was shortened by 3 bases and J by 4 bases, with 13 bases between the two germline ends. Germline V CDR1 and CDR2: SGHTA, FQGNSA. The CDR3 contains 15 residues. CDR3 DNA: TGTGCCAGCAGCTTTCAGGGGTCGTCTTACAATGAGCAGTTCTTC. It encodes CASSFQGSSYNEQFF.

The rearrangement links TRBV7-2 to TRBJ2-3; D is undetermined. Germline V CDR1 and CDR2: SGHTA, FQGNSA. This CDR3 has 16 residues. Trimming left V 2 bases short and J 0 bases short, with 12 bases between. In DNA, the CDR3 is TGTGCCAGCAGCTTACTTGGGCCGACTAGCACAGATACGCAGTATTTT. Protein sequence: CASSLLGPTSTDTQYF.

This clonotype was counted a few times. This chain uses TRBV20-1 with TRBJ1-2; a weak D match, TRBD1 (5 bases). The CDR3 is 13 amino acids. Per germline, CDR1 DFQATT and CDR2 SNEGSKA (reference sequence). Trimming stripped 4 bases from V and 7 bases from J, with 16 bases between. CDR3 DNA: TGCAGTGCTAAAATGCAGGGAATGTCTGGCTACACCTTC. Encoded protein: CSAKMQGMSGYTF.

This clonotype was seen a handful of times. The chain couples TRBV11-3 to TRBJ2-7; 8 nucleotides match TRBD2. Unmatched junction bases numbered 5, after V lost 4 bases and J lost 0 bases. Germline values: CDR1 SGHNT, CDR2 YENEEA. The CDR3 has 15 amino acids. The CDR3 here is CASSSRTSYSYEQYV. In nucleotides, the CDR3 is TGTGCCAGCAGCTCTCGGACTAGCTACTCCTACGAGCAGTACGTC.

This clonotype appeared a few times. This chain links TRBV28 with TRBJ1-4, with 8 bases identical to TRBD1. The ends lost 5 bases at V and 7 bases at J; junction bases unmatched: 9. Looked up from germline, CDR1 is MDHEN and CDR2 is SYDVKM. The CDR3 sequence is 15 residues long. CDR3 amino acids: CASSPADRAGEKLFF. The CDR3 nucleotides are TGTGCCAGCAGTCCGGCGGACAGGGCGGGTGAAAAACTGTTTTTT. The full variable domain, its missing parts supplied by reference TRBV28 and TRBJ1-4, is DVKVTQSSRYLVKRTGEKVFLECVQDMDHENMFWYRQDPGLGLRLIYFSYDVKMKEKGDIPEGYSVSREKKERFSLILESASTNQTSMYLCASSPADRAGEKLFFGSGTQLSVL.

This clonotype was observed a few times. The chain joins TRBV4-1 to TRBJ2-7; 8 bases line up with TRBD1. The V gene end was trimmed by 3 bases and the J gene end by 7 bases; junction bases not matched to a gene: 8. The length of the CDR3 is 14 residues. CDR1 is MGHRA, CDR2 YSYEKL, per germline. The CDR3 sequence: CASSHGQGRGEQYF. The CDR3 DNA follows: TGCGCCAGCAGCCACGGACAGGGACGGGGGGAGCAGTACTTC.

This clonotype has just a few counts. The CDR3 region is CASHGRGITGELFF. CDR3 DNA: TGTGCCAGCCACGGACGGGGTATCACCGGGGAGCTGTTTTTT. The gene calls are TRBV7-6 and TRBJ2-2, with a possible D match to TRBD2 (5 bases). The CDR3 length is 14 residues. Trimming left V 8 bases short and J 4 bases short, with 14 bases between. Germline assignment: CDR1 SGHVS and CDR2 FNYEAQ.

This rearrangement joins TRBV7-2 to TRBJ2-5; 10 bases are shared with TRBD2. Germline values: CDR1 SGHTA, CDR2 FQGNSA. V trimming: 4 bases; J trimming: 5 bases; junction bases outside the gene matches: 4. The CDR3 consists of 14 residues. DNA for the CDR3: TGTGCCAGCAGCTCCGGACTAGCGGTCGAGACCCAGTACTTC. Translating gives CASSSGLAVETQYF. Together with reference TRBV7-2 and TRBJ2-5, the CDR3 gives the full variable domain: GAGVSQSPSNKVTEKGKDVELRCDPISGHTALYWYRQSLGQGLEFLIYFQGNSAPDKSGLPSDRFSAERTGGSVSTLTIQRTQQEDSAVYLCASSSGLAVETQYFGPGTRLLVL.

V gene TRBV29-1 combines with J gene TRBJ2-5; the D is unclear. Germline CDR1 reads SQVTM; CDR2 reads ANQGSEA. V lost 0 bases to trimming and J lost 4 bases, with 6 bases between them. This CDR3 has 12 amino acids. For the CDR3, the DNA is TGCAGCGTTGAAGATCCGGGAGAGACCCAGTACTTC. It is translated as CSVEDPGETQYF.

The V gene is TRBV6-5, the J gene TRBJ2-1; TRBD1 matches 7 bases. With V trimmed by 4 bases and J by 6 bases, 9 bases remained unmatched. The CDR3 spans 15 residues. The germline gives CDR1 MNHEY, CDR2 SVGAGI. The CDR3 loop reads CASSSDRESFNEQFF. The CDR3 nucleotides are TGTGCCAGCAGTTCCGACAGGGAAAGCTTCAATGAGCAGTTCTTC.

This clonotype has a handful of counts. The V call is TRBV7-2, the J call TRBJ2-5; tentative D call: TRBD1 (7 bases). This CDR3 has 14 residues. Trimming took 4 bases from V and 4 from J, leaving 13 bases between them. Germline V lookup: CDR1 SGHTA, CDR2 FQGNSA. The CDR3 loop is CASSSTRQGETQYF. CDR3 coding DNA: TGTGCCAGCAGCTCGACTAGACAGGGAGAGACCCAGTACTTC.